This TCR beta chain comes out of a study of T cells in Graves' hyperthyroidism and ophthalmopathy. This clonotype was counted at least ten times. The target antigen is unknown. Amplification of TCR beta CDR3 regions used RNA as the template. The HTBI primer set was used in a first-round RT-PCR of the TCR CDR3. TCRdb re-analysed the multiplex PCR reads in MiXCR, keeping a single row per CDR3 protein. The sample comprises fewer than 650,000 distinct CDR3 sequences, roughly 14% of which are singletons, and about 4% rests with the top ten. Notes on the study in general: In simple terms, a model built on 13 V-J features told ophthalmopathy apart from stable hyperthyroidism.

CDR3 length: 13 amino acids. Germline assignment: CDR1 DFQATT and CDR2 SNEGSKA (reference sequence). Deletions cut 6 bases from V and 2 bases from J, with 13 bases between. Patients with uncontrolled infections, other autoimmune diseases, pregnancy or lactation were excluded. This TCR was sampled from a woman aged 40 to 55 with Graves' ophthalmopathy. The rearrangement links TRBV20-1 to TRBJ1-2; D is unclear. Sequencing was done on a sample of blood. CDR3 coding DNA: TGCAGTGCCCCCCTGGTATACAACTATGGCTACACCTTC. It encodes CSAPLVYNYGYTF.